This TCR beta chain emerged from a study of radiotherapy plus CTLA-4 blockade in lung cancer (dated by TCRdb to 2017 to 2018). For context, the study as a whole: Objective responses occurred in 18% of enrolled patients, and 31% achieved disease control. The paper as a whole reports these results and caveats: TCR clones derived from tumors expanded in peripheral blood after treatment with radiotherapy and ipilimumab. The strongest predictors of response, as reported, were early dynamic changes in blood T cell clones along with a rise in serum interferon-beta after radiation.

Libraries were built with the immunoSEQ multiplex PCR assay. Sourced from immuneACCESS, this table was stored by TCRdb with only in-frame sequences that have V and J called. A share of the clones is absent; for the studies checked, an unresolved V gene accounts for under half, and the remainder has no known explanation. This sample is represented by 62,000 or so clones; 70% to 85% of them were singletons. Of the sample, about 10% falls within the top ten clones. The study evaluated CTLA-4 blockade (ipilimumab) given together with focal radiation therapy in patients who had chemo-refractory metastatic non-small-cell lung cancer. The CDR3, from cysteine to phenylalanine, totals 18 residues. The CDR3 DNA has 54 bases and is translated from base 1. The germline V gene supplies CDR1 LGHNA and CDR2 YNFKEQ. V is shortened by 0 bases, J by 1 base, and the region joining them spans 16 bases. Details on this clone: No antigen is known for it. Base-call qualities are not available, and no considerably larger clone is one nucleotide away.

This TCR derives from a human donor with non-small cell lung cancer who had a complete response to radiotherapy plus ipilimumab. Recombination linked TRBV4-2 to TRBJ2-1; the D gene is perhaps TRBD1, from 8 matching bases. Sequencing was performed on peripheral blood, taken from a patient treated with radiotherapy plus ipilimumab. The CDR3 protein sequence reads: CASSQDTGGGRSYNEQFF. The DNA reads as follows: TGTGCCAGCAGCCAAGATACAGGGGGGGGTCGATCCTACAATGAGCAGTTCTTC.